These 12 T cell receptor beta chains were sequenced from one sample in a study of T-cell memory formation after mild COVID-19. TCRdb redid the calling of the 5' RACE reads with MiXCR, one entry per CDR3 protein. The sample includes about 250,000 distinct CDR3 sequences, 18% of them seen just once. Input material: PBMCs or a T cell subset sorted from them (not recorded which). Receptors originate from a man aged 18 to 30 who had mild COVID-19 (a few samples of this study predate the infection). Cell type and time point are not known.

This clonotype was counted once. The gene calls are TRBV7-8 and TRBJ2-7, with D unresolved. The V and J ends lost 2 bases and 3 bases respectively, with 11 bases between them. Germline loops: CDR1 SGHVS, CDR2 FQNEAQ. This CDR3 contains 14 residues. CDR3 coding DNA: TGTGCCAGCAGCTTAACTTTTACCATCTACGAGCAGTACGTC. Translation: CASSLTFTIYEQYV.

The chain uses TRBV24-1 and TRBJ2-2; 10 nucleotides align to TRBD1. CDR3 length: 16 residues. Germline V gene lookup returns CDR1 KGHDR and CDR2 SFDVKD. V shed 3 bases, J shed 4 bases, and the junction held 4 bases outside the gene matches. CDR3 residues: CATSDPGQGSTGELFF. The DNA for the CDR3 is TGTGCCACCAGTGATCCGGGACAGGGGTCCACCGGGGAGCTGTTTTTT.

This clonotype was found a few times. V is TRBV5-1 and J is TRBJ1-1; no firm D call. The CDR3 sequence is 13 residues long. Germline V gene sequence: CDR1 SGHRS, CDR2 YFSETQ. Trimming removed 3 bases at V and 5 bases at J, with 11 bases between. The CDR3 region is CASSSQWETEAFF. CDR3 DNA sequence: TGCGCCAGCAGCTCCCAGTGGGAAACTGAAGCTTTCTTT.

The V and J genes are TRBV6-2 or TRBV6-3 and TRBJ1-1; D is perhaps TRBD1 (5 bases). Trimming left V 4 bases short and J 1 base short, with 10 bases between. This CDR3 region has 14 residues. CDR1 is MNHEY, CDR2 SVGEGT, per germline. This CDR3 reads CASSSRDGNTEAFF. The CDR3 DNA sequence: TGTGCCAGCAGTTCAAGGGACGGGAACACTGAAGCTTTCTTT.

In this sample, this clonotype turned up a few times. DNA for the CDR3: TGTGCCAGCAGCTTCCCAGGGGGGCGGAACACTGAAGCTTTCTTT. Encoded protein: CASSFPGGRNTEAFF. The V gene is TRBV7-2, the J gene TRBJ1-1; 7 bases fit TRBD1. Looked up from germline, CDR1 is SGHTA and CDR2 is FQGNSA. This CDR3 comprises 15 residues. Trimming removed 3 bases from V and 1 base from J; junction bases left unmatched: 5.

This clonotype was seen more than once but under ten times. The chain is built from TRBV29-1 and TRBJ2-1; unclear D gene. V lost 4 bases and J lost 2, with 6 bases in between. Per the germline V gene, CDR1 is SQVTM and CDR2 is ANQGSEA. This CDR3 spans 12 amino acids. The CDR3 nucleotides read TGCAGCGTTGGGGGTCCCTACAATGAGCAGTTCTTC. It translates to CSVGGPYNEQFF.

This clonotype turned up a few times. The V and J genes are TRBV30 and TRBJ2-7; possibly TRBD1 for D (6 bases). The germline V gene has CDR1 GTSNPN and CDR2 SVGIG (reference sequence). The CDR3 is 11 amino acids. The V end lost 2 bases, the J end lost 6 bases, and 8 bases lay between the germline ends. CDR3 amino acids: CAWSHRVEQYF. The CDR3 DNA follows: TGTGCCTGGAGTCACAGGGTCGAGCAGTACTTC.

The V and J genes are TRBV6-5 and TRBJ1-2; TRBD1 agrees at 9 bases. The CDR3 loop spans 14 amino acids. Trimming cost V 4 bases and J 2 bases; bases outside gene matches: 2. The germline gives CDR1 MNHEY, CDR2 SVGAGI. CDR3: CASSFGTGNYGYTF. The CDR3 coding sequence is TGTGCCAGCAGTTTTGGGACAGGGAACTATGGCTACACCTTC.

This clonotype was counted between two and nine times. The V and J genes are TRBV4-3 and TRBJ2-1; D gene unclear. V shed 0 bases and J shed 3 bases, with 9 bases lying between them. The CDR3 runs 15 residues. Germline CDR1 and CDR2: LGHNA and YSLEER. CDR3 amino acids: CASSQESLNYNEQFF. CDR3 DNA: TGCGCCAGCAGCCAAGAAAGTCTGAACTACAATGAGCAGTTCTTC.

V gene TRBV20-1 combines with J gene TRBJ2-2; unclear D gene. The CDR3 totals 12 residues. Trimming removed 5 bases from V and 4 bases from J, with 8 bases in between. In germline, CDR1 is DFQATT, CDR2 SNEGSKA (reference sequence). The DNA of the CDR3 is TGCAGTGCTTTCGCAGGCACCGGGGAGCTGTTTTTT. This codes for CSAFAGTGELFF.

This clonotype occurred a few times. The chain links TRBV4-1 to TRBJ2-1; D is unresolved. The germline V gene encodes CDR1 MGHRA and CDR2 YSYEKL. V shed 9 bases and J shed 6 bases, with 18 bases lying between them. The CDR3 is 14 residues long. CDR3 sequence reads: CARTGPGTPNEQFF. The CDR3 DNA reads TGCGCCAGGACCGGCCCCGGTACTCCCAATGAGCAGTTCTTC.

This clonotype was found a few times. The rearrangement joins TRBV24-1 to TRBJ2-3; 9 nucleotides line up with TRBD1. Germline V gene data show CDR1 as KGHDR and CDR2 as SFDVKD. The length of the CDR3 is 14 residues. Trimming cost V 4 bases and J 6 bases; bases outside gene matches: 4. Here the CDR3 DNA reads TGTGCCACCAGTGACGGGACAGGGTTGGATACGCAGTATTTT. Translation gives CATSDGTGLDTQYF.